Each of the 26 T cell receptor beta chains below was sequenced from the same sample in a study of cytomegalovirus exposure and HLA in healthy donors. PCR used 60 Vbeta primers and 13 Jbeta primers. Method: immunoSEQ multiplex PCR; TCRdb's copy keeps in-frame clones and lacks some. This sample contains 150,000 to 200,000 clones. The source material was PBMCs. The receptors come from a woman aged 55-69 years in good health and CMV-seronegative.

The rearrangement joins TRBV5-4 to TRBJ1-6, with D perhaps matching TRBD1 (6 bases). V lost 2 bases to trimming and J lost 4 bases, with 13 bases between them. Germline CDR1 and CDR2: SGHNT and YYREEE (reference sequence). CDR3 length: 16 amino acids. CDR3 loop: CASSFPGTTYNSPLHF. The CDR3 DNA follows: TGTGCCAGCAGCTTTCCCGGGACAACGTATAATTCACCCCTCCACTTT.

The chain has TRBV10-1 and TRBJ2-3; TRBD1 matches at 7 bases. The CDR3 is 14 residues long. The germline CDR1 and CDR2 sequences are WNHNN and SYGVQD (reference sequence). V dropped 2 bases and J dropped 5; count of bases not matched to a gene: 4. CDR3 in DNA: TGCGCCAGCAGTGAGCACAGGGGAAGAGATACGCAGTATTTT. Protein product: CASSEHRGRDTQYF.

A note on this clone: The sample holds other DNA sequences that translate to the same CDR3. This rearrangement joins TRBV9 to TRBJ2-5; 10 bases map to TRBD1. The CDR3 spans 15 residues. The J segment lost 3 bases and the V segment lost 0 bases, leaving 2 bases of the junction unmatched. Germline CDR1 and CDR2: SGDLS and YYNGEE. The CDR3 loop is CASSVAGTGEETQYF. The CDR3 DNA sequence: TGTGCCAGCAGCGTAGCGGGGACAGGGGAAGAGACCCAGTACTTC.

The rearrangement links TRBV7-2 to TRBJ1-6, with a weak D call TRBD1 (5 bases). The CDR3 is made up of 14 amino acids. With 5 bases removed from V and 14 bases from J, the gap between germline ends came to 19 bases. Germline assignment: CDR1 SGHTA and CDR2 FQGNSA. The CDR3 nucleotides are TGTGCCAGCAGCCCCGGGAGGGGCGCGATGGCCCTCCACTTT. Translation gives CASSPGRGAMALHF. The whole variable domain, remainder taken from reference TRBV7-2 and TRBJ1-6, is GAGVSQSPSNKVTEKGKDVELRCDPISGHTALYWYRQSLGQGLEFLIYFQGNSAPDKSGLPSDRFSAERTGGSVSTLTIQRTQQEDSAVYLCASSPGRGAMALHFGNGTRLTVT.

CDR3 coding DNA: TGCGCCAGCAGCTTGGGACTAGCGGGAGTGGACGAGCAGTACTTC. It encodes CASSLGLAGVDEQYF. This chain links TRBV5-1 with TRBJ2-7; 12 bases are a match to TRBD2. The V and J ends lost 0 bases and 5 bases, in that order; junction bases with no gene match: 3. Germline V lookup: CDR1 SGHRS, CDR2 YFSETQ. This CDR3 spans 15 amino acids.

The chain carries TRBV5-1 and TRBJ1-6; TRBD1 matches at 7 bases. V gave up 4 bases and J gave up 10 bases; unmatched junction bases: 11. CDR3 size: 15 residues. The germline CDR1 and CDR2 sequences are SGHRS and YFSETQ. The CDR3 is CASSLGQEVISPLHF. For the CDR3, the DNA is TGCGCCAGCAGCCTCGGACAGGAGGTTATATCACCCCTCCACTTT.

The V gene is TRBV2, the J gene TRBJ1-2; no firm D call. The germline gives CDR1 SNHLY, CDR2 FYNNEI. V was shortened by 7 bases and J by 4 bases, with 10 bases between the two germline ends. This CDR3 spans 12 amino acids. This chain's CDR3 is CASTPGGYGYTF. For the CDR3, the DNA is TGTGCCAGCACCCCCGGAGGCTATGGCTACACCTTC.

The chain is built from TRBV5-4 and TRBJ2-7; 10 nucleotides align to TRBD1. The V and J ends lost 4 bases and 3 bases, in that order; junction bases with no gene match: 4. The CDR3 totals 14 residues. Germline V gene sequence: CDR1 SGHNT, CDR2 YYREEE (reference sequence). The CDR3 sequence: CASSARDRGYEQYF. The CDR3 nucleotides read TGTGCCAGCAGCGCCCGGGACAGGGGCTACGAGCAGTACTTC.

The J gene is TRBJ2-7, the V gene TRBV19; D is possibly TRBD1 (6 bases). Trimming took off 5 bases at V and 0 bases at J, with 11 bases between the two ends. The CDR3 extends over 14 amino acids. The V gene's germline CDR1 is LNHDA and CDR2 SQIVND (reference sequence). The CDR3 here is CASSARGHSYEQYF. The CDR3 DNA is TGTGCCAGTAGTGCCAGGGGTCACTCCTACGAGCAGTACTTC.

To note about this clone: At the DNA level, this CDR3 is encoded by other sequences in the same sample as well. The genes are TRBV5-1 and TRBJ1-1, with 7 bases fitting TRBD1. Trimming at V came to 0 bases and at J to 2 bases, leaving 1 base not matched to a gene. The V gene's germline CDR1 is SGHRS and CDR2 YFSETQ. This CDR3 has 14 residues. CDR3 sequence reads: CASSLDRGNTEAFF. The CDR3 nucleotides read TGCGCCAGCAGCTTGGACAGGGGAAACACTGAAGCTTTCTTT.

V gene TRBV5-5 combines with J gene TRBJ1-5; D gene unclear. The CDR3 is 15 amino acids. Trimming took 4 bases from V and 0 from J, leaving 11 bases between them. Germline CDR1 reads SGHKS; CDR2 reads YYEKEE (reference sequence). DNA of the CDR3: TGTGCCAGCAGCCCAGTCCCTTATAGCAATCAGCCCCAGCATTTT. Protein: CASSPVPYSNQPQHF.

The rearrangement uses TRBV10-3 and TRBJ2-3; D is perhaps TRBD2 (6 bases). This CDR3 comprises 12 residues. The ends were cut back, 10 bases at V and 0 bases at J, with 8 bases in the middle. Germline CDR1 is ENHRY and CDR2 is SYGVKD. In nucleotides, the CDR3 is TGTGCCACTAGCGACAGCACAGATACGCAGTATTTT. Its translation is CATSDSTDTQYF.

V is TRBV5-1 and J is TRBJ2-3; TRBD2 matches at 7 bases. CDR1 and CDR2 (germline): SGHRS, YFSETQ. This CDR3 has 15 amino acids. The junction had 6 bases not matched to a gene; V was cut back by 4 bases and J by 1 base. CDR3 protein: CASSLSGTGTDTQYF. Written as DNA, the CDR3 is TGCGCCAGCAGCCTGAGCGGGACTGGCACAGATACGCAGTATTTT.

The chain uses TRBV19 and TRBJ2-2; the match to TRBD2 covers 13 bases. This CDR3 is built from 21 residues. V gave up 4 bases and J gave up 3 bases; unmatched junction bases: 17. The V gene's germline CDR1 is LNHDA and CDR2 SQIVND (reference sequence). Here the CDR3 reads CASSTRQGPRLAGGYTGELFF. DNA for the CDR3: TGTGCCAGTAGTACCCGACAGGGCCCTCGACTAGCGGGGGGTTACACCGGGGAGCTGTTTTTT.

This chain uses TRBV2 with TRBJ1-1; 7 positions match TRBD1. V lost 2 bases and J lost 0; bases outside the gene matches: 6. Germline V gives CDR1 SNHLY, CDR2 FYNNEI. The CDR3 totals 16 residues. Written as DNA, the CDR3 is TGTGCCAGCAGTGAATGGGACAGCTTCGTGAACACTGAAGCTTTCTTT. This translates into CASSEWDSFVNTEAFF.

The chain combines TRBV5-1 with TRBJ2-3; weak D call: TRBD2 (6 bases). V lost 0 bases and J 0 bases, leaving 11 bases between the germline ends. The CDR3 has 16 amino acids. Germline V CDR1 and CDR2: SGHRS, YFSETQ. CDR3 sequence (DNA): TGCGCCAGCAGCTTGGGATCGGGAGCGAGCACAGATACGCAGTATTTT. It codes for CASSLGSGASTDTQYF.

The rearrangement uses TRBV19 and TRBJ1-1; the D is unclear. The V and J ends lost 6 bases and 5 bases respectively, with 16 bases between them. The CDR3 sequence is 14 residues long. The germline V gene has CDR1 LNHDA and CDR2 SQIVND (reference sequence). The DNA of the CDR3 is TGTGCCAGTAGGATCCGGTCCGGCGGAACTGAAGCTTTCTTT. This codes for CASRIRSGGTEAFF.

The gene calls are TRBV5-1 and TRBJ2-1; 15 positions agree with TRBD2. Unmatched junction bases numbered 5, after V lost 4 bases and J lost 12 bases. The CDR3 runs 14 residues. Germline V gives CDR1 SGHRS, CDR2 YFSETQ. The CDR3 region is CASSPGLAGGGQFF. The CDR3 DNA is TGCGCCAGCAGCCCGGGACTAGCGGGGGGTGGGCAGTTCTTC.

This CDR3 is CASSLGYRTDTQYF. The DNA of the CDR3 is TGTGCCAGCAGCTTGGGCTACCGTACAGATACGCAGTATTTT. J is TRBJ2-3 and V is TRBV5-4; no definite D call. The CDR3 covers 14 residues. V lost 0 bases, J lost 3 bases, and 8 bases lay in between. The germline V gene encodes CDR1 SGHNT and CDR2 YYREEE (reference sequence).

As concerns this clone: Other DNA sequences within the sample encode an identical CDR3. The CDR3 loop reads CASSPGADTEAFF. The CDR3 DNA is TGTGCCAGCTCACCAGGGGCCGACACTGAAGCTTTCTTT. V and J are TRBV18 and TRBJ1-1; possibly TRBD1 for D (5 bases). There are 13 residues in the CDR3. Germline-derived CDR1 and CDR2 are KGHSH and LQKENI. V was pared by 2 bases and J by 3 bases, with 7 bases between.

The chain carries TRBV5-1 and TRBJ2-5; D not certain. The tail of the sequence fits TRBJ2-7 better, so the J call may be wrong. CDR1 and CDR2 (germline): SGHRS, YFSETQ. The CDR3 has 16 amino acids. This CDR3 is CASSLAFSLVNYEQYF. The CDR3 nucleotides are TGCGCCAGCAGCTTGGCCTTCAGCCTTGTGAACTACGAGCAGTACTTC.

The V gene is TRBV20-1, the J gene TRBJ2-5, with D perhaps matching TRBD2 (6 bases). The V gene's germline CDR1 is DFQATT and CDR2 SNEGSKA (reference sequence). The CDR3 sequence is 11 residues long. V dropped 6 bases and J dropped 6 bases, with 11 bases sitting between them. CDR3 in DNA: TGCAGTGCAAGGGACTTTCAGACCCAGTACTTC. As protein: CSARDFQTQYF.

The chain employs TRBV19 and TRBJ2-1; possible D gene TRBD1, 6 bases. The CDR3 loop spans 17 amino acids. Germline CDR1 reads LNHDA; CDR2 reads SQIVND (reference sequence). V dropped 1 base and J dropped 0 bases, with 13 bases sitting between them. In nucleotides, the CDR3 is TGTGCCAGTAGTATAGCCGTAGGGGGAAGCTCCTACAATGAGCAGTTCTTC. It specifies CASSIAVGGSSYNEQFF. The full variable domain, rest sourced from reference TRBV19 and TRBJ2-1, is DGGITQSPKYLFRKEGQNVTLSCEQNLNHDAMYWYRQDPGQGLRLIYYSQIVNDFQKGDIAEGYSVSREKKESFPLTVTSAQKNPTAFYLCASSIAVGGSSYNEQFFGPGTRLTVL.

V gene TRBV15 combines with J gene TRBJ1-5; D unresolved. Germline V gives CDR1 LNHNV, CDR2 YYDKDF (reference sequence). The CDR3 is 14 amino acids. V lost 0 bases, J lost 9 bases, and 12 bases lay in between. The CDR3 DNA is TGTGCCACCAGCAGAGATCTGGAACGGGGGCCCCAGCATTTT. It codes for CATSRDLERGPQHF.

The rearrangement joins TRBV30 to TRBJ2-4; possible D gene TRBD2, 5 bases. Trimming removed 4 bases at V and 5 bases at J, with 12 bases between. Germline loops: CDR1 GTSNPN, CDR2 SVGIG (reference sequence). The CDR3 is 13 amino acids. The CDR3 nucleotides are TGTGCCTGGATTCCCTCCGGGGAAAACATTCAGTACTTC. Translation gives CAWIPSGENIQYF.

This rearrangement joins TRBV9 to TRBJ1-5; D unresolved. The germline V and J ends were trimmed by 0 bases and 0 bases, with 7 bases remaining between them. The CDR3 has 15 amino acids. Germline V gene data show CDR1 as SGDLS and CDR2 as YYNGEE. CDR3 in amino acids: CASSVGGNSNQPQHF. The DNA of the CDR3 is TGTGCCAGCAGCGTAGGCGGGAATAGCAATCAGCCCCAGCATTTT.